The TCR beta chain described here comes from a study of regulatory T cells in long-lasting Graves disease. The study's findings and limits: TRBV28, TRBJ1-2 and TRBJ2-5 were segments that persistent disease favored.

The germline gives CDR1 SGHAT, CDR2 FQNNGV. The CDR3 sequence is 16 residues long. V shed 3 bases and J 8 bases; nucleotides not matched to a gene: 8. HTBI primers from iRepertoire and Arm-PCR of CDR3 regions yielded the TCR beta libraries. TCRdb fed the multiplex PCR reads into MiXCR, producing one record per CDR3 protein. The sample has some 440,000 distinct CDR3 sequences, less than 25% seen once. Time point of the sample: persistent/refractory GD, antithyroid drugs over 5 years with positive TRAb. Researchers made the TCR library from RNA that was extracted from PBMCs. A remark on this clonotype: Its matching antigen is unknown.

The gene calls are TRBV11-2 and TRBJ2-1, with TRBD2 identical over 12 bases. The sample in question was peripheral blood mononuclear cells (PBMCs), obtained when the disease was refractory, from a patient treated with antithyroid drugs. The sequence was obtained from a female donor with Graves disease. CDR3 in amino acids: CASSFGRTSGIHEQFF. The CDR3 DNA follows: TGTGCCAGCAGCTTTGGGAGGACTAGCGGGATCCATGAGCAGTTCTTC.